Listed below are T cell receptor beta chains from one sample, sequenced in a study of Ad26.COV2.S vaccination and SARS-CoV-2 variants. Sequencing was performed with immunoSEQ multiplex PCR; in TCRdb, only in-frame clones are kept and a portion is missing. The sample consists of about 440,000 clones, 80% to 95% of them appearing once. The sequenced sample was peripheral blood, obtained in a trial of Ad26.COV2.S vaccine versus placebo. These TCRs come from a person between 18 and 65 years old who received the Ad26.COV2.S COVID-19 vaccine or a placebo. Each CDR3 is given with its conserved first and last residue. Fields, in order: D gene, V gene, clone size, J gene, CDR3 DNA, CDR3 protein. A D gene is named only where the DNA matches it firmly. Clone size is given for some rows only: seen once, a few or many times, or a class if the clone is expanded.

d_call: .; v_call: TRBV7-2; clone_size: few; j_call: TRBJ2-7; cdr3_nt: TGTGCCAGCAGCCTCGGGGGGCGGGACGAGCAGTACTTC; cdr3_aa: CASSLGGRDEQYF
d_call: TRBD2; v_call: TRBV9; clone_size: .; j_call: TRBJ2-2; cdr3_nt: TGTGCCAGCACGGGACTAGGTGGTGGGGAGCTGTTTTTT; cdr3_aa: CASTGLGGGELFF
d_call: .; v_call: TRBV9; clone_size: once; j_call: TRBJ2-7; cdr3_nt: TGTGCCAGCAGCTCCTCAGGGTTAGAAAGCTCCTACGAGCAGTACTTC; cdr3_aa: CASSSSGLESSYEQYF
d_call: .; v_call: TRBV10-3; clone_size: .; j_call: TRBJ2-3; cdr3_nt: TGTGCCATCGGCCCAGCGCAGGATAACACAGATACGCAGTATTTT; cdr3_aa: CAIGPAQDNTDTQYF
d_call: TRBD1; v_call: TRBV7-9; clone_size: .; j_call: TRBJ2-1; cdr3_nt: TGTGCCAGCAGCGCACGACAGGGCTCCTACAATGAGCAGTTCTTC; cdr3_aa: CASSARQGSYNEQFF
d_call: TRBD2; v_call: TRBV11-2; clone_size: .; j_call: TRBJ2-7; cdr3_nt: TGTGCCAGCAGCTCACGACTAGCGGGAGGGCCAGTGCAGTACTTC; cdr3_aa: CASSSRLAGGPVQYF
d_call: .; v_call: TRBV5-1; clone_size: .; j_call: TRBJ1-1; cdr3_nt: TGCGCCAGCAGCTTGGCGGCAGGGTATACTGAAGCTTTCTTT; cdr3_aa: CASSLAAGYTEAFF
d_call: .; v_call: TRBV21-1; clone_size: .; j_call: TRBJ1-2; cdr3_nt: TGTGCCAGCAGCAATCCCGCAAATGGCTACACCTTC; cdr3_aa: CASSNPANGYTF
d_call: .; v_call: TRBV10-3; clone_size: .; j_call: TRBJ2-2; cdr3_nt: TGTGCCATCAGTGTTGGCGGGCCGACCGGGGAGCTGTTTTTT; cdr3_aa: CAISVGGPTGELFF
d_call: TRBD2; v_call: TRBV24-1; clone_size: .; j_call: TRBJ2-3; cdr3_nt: TGTGCCACCAGTGATGCGGGAGAAGCAGATACGCAGTATTTT; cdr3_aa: CATSDAGEADTQYF
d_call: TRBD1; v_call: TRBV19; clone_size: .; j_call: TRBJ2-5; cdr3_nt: TGTGCCAGTAATGAGGGACAGTTACAAGAGACCCAGTACTTC; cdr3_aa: CASNEGQLQETQYF
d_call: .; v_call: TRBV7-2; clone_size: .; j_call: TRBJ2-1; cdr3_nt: TGTGCCAGCAGCTCCTTCCAATTCGATGAGCAGTTCTTC; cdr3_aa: CASSSFQFDEQFF
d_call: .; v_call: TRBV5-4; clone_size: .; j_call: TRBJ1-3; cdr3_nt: TGTGCCAGCAGCTTGTTAGGGAGCTCTGGAAACACCATATATTTT; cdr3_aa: CASSLLGSSGNTIYF
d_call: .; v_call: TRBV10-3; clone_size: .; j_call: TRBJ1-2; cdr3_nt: TGTGCCATCAGTGAGTCTAGGGGTCTGGATGGCTACACCTTC; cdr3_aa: CAISESRGLDGYTF
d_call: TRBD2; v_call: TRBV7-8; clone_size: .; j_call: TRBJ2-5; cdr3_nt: TGTGCCAGCAGCCAAACCCCACTAGCGGGAGAGGGCGGAGAGACCCAGTACTTC; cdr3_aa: CASSQTPLAGEGGETQYF
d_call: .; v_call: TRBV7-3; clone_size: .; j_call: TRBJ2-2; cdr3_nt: TGTGCCAGCAGCTCCGCAGCGAACACCGGGGAGCTGTTTTTT; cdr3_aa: CASSSAANTGELFF
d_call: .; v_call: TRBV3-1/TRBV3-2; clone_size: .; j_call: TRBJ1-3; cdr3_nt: TGTGCCAGCAGCCATAAGGGGGGAAACACCATATATTTT; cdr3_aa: CASSHKGGNTIYF
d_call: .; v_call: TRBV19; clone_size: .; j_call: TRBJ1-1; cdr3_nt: TGTGCCAGCCGTGGAGGTGGAGGGCGGAACACTGAAGCTTTCTTT; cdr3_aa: CASRGGGGRNTEAFF
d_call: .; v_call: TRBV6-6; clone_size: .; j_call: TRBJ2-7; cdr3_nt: TGTGCCAGCAGTCGCGACGCATACCGGGACGCAGCCTACGAGCAGTACTTC; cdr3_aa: CASSRDAYRDAAYEQYF
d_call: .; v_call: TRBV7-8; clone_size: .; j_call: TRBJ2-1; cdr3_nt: TGTGCCAGCAGCTTATCGGGAGCGGAGGGGTTCTTC; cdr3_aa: CASSLSGAEGFF
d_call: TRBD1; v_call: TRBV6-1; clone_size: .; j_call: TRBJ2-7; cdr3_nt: TGTGCCAGCAGTGTAACCGGGACAGGGGGTATAGCGTCCGAGCAGTACTTC; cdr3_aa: CASSVTGTGGIASEQYF
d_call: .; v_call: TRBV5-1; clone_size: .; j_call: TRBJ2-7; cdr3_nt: TGCGCCAGCAGCTTGGGAAACGAGCAGTACTTC; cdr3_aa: CASSLGNEQYF
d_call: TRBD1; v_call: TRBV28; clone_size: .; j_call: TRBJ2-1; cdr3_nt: TGTGCCAGCAGTCCAGACAGGGTACCCTACAATGAGCAGTTCTTC; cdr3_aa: CASSPDRVPYNEQFF
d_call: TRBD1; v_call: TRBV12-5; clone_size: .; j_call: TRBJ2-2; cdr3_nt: TGTGCTAGTGGTTTGGGACAGGGCACCGGGGAGCTGTTTTTT; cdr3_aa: CASGLGQGTGELFF
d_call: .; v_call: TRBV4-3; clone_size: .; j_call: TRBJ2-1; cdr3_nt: TGCACCAGCAGCCAAGTGGATTATACTGAGCAGTTCTTC; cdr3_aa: CTSSQVDYTEQFF
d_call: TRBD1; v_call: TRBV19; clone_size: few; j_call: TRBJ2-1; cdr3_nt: TGTGCCAGTAGTACGCCGACAGGGTTGAGCGGACTCTACAATGAGCAGTTCTTC; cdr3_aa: CASSTPTGLSGLYNEQFF
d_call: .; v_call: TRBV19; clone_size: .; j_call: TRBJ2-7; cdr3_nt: TGTGCCAGTAGGCCGCAGGACGGCTACGAGCAGTACTTC; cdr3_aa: CASRPQDGYEQYF
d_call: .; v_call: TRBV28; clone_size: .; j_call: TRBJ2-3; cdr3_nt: TGTGCCAGCAACGCCAGGCCAGATACGCAGTATTTT; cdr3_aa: CASNARPDTQYF
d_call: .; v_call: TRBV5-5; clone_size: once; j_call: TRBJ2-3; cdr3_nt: TGTGCCAGCAGCTTGACTTTCGATGGGGATACGCAGTATTTT; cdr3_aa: CASSLTFDGDTQYF
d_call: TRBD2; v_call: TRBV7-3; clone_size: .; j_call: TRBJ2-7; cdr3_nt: TGTGCCAGCAGCTCCCTTGACTTGGGTCTAGCGGGTGAGCAGTACTTC; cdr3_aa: CASSSLDLGLAGEQYF
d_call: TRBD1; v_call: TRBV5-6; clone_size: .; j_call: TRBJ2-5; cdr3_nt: TGTGCCAGCAGCTTCCAGGACAGGGGCCGGCAAGAGACCCAGTACTTC; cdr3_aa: CASSFQDRGRQETQYF
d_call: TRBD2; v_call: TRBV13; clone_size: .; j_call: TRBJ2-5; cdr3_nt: TGTGCCAGCAGCTTCGGACTAAGCGGGAGAGAGACCCAGTACTTC; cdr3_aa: CASSFGLSGRETQYF
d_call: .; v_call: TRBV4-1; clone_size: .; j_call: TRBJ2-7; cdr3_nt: TGCGCCAGCAGCCTAAGAGAGGGTAGCTCCTACGAGCAGTACTTC; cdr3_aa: CASSLREGSSYEQYF
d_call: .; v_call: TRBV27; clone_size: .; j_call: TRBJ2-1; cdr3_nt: TGTGCCAGCAGTTTAAGCTCCTACAATGAGCAGTTCTTC; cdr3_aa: CASSLSSYNEQFF
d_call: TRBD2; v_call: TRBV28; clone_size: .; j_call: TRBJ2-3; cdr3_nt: TGTGCCAGCAGTTGGGGCGGGAGGGGCGGTGGCACAGATACGCAGTATTTT; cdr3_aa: CASSWGGRGGGTDTQYF
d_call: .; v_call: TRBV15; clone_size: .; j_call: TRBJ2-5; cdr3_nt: TGTGCCACCAGCAGCCGTTGGGAGACCCAGTACTTC; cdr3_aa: CATSSRWETQYF
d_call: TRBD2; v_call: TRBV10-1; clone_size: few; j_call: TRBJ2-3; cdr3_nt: TGCGCCAGCTATAGAAAGCCGGGACTAGCGGGAGGGCCCGGAGATACGCAGTATTTT; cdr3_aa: CASYRKPGLAGGPGDTQYF
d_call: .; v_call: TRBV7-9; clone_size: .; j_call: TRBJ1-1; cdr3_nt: TGTGCCAGCAGCTCGGATACGAACACTGAAGCTTTCTTT; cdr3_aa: CASSSDTNTEAFF
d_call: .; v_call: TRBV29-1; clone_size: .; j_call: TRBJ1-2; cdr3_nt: TGCAGCGTTTCCTACAGGGATTATTATGGCTACACCTTC; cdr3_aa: CSVSYRDYYGYTF
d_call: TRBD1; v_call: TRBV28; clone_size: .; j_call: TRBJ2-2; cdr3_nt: TGTGCCAGCAGTTTAATATCGGGACAGGGGTCCGGGGAGCTGTTTTTT; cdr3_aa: CASSLISGQGSGELFF
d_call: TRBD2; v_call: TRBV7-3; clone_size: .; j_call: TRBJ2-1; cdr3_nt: TGTGCCAGCAGCCTAACTAGCGGGAGGGCCTTGGGTGAGCAGTTCTTC; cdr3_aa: CASSLTSGRALGEQFF
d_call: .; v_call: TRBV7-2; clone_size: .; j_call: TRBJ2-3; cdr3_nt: TGTGCCAGCAGCTTAAGTGACGGCGGAAGAACAGATACGCAGTATTTT; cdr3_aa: CASSLSDGGRTDTQYF
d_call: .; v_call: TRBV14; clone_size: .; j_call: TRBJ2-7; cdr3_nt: TGTGCCAGCAGCCAACGCTGGGGCAGTTACGAGCAGTACTTC; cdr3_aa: CASSQRWGSYEQYF
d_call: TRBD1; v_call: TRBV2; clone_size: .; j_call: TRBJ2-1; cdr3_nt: TGTGCCAGCAGTAAGGACAGGGGGGGGAGTGAGCAGTTCTTC; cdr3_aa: CASSKDRGGSEQFF
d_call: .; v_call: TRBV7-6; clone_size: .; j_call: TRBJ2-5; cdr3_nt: TGTGCCAGCAGCTTAAACGGAGGAGCATTAGGGAGACAAGAGACCCAGTACTTC; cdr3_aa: CASSLNGGALGRQETQYF
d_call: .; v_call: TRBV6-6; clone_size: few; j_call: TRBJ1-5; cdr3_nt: TGTGCCAGCAGTTCGGGGTCTCACCTCACTAAGCAGCCCCAGCATTTT; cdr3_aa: CASSSGSHLTKQPQHF
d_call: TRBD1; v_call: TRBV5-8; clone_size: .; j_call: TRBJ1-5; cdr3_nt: TGTGCCAGCAGCCGCCGGGACAGGGGGAGAATCGGTCAGCCCCAGCATTTT; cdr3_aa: CASSRRDRGRIGQPQHF
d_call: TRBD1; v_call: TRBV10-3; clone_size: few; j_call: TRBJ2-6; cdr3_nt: TGTGCCACCCGAAGGGACAGCTCTGGGGCCAACGTCCTGACTTTC; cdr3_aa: CATRRDSSGANVLTF